This passage covers 16 T cell receptor beta chains from one sample sequenced in a study of T cell responses to AZD1222 COVID-19 vaccine. Sequencing was performed with immunoSEQ multiplex PCR; in TCRdb, only in-frame clones are kept and a portion is missing. The sample consists of 150,000 to 200,000 clones, around nine tenths of them appearing once. Material: peripheral blood, obtained 28 days after the second dose of the MenACWY control vaccine. The receptor source for this set is an adult who received the MenACWY meningococcal vaccine as a control.

Here the CDR3 DNA reads TGTGCCAGCAGGGGGAAAGGCACAGATACGCAGTATTTT. This translates into CASRGKGTDTQYF. The rearrangement joins TRBV25-1 to TRBJ2-3; no definite D call. CDR3 size: 13 residues. Germline CDR1 MGHDK, CDR2 SYGVNS. V dropped 6 bases and J dropped 1 base, with 8 bases sitting between them.

In nucleotides, the CDR3 is TGTGCCACCAGTGATTTAACGGACGCTGGGGCCAACGTCCTGACTTTC. This codes for CATSDLTDAGANVLTF. This rearrangement joins TRBV24-1 to TRBJ2-6; no firm D call. CDR1 is KGHDR, CDR2 SFDVKD, per germline. The CDR3 contains 16 residues. V was shortened by 1 base and J by 2 bases, with 8 bases between the two germline ends.

This chain joins TRBV2 and TRBJ1-1, with 10 nucleotides matching TRBD1. The CDR3 runs to 14 residues. The germline V gene encodes CDR1 SNHLY and CDR2 FYNNEI. V trimming: 5 bases; J trimming: 5 bases; junction bases outside the gene matches: 5. The CDR3, as DNA: TGTGCCAGCAGTTTGGACAGGGGGGTTACTGAAGCTTTCTTT. Translated, it gives CASSLDRGVTEAFF. The full variable domain, rest sourced from reference TRBV2 and TRBJ1-1, is EPEVTQTPSHQVTQMGQEVILRCVPISNHLYFYWYRQILGQKVEFLVSFYNNEISEKSEIFDDQFSVERPDGSNFTLKIRSTKLEDSAMYFCASSLDRGVTEAFFGQGTRLTVV.

This chain connects TRBV29-1 to TRBJ2-7, with no clear D. The end of the DNA aligns better with TRBJ2-5, so the J call may be wrong. Germline V gene lookup returns CDR1 SQVTM and CDR2 ANQGSEA. The length of the CDR3 is 17 residues. In DNA form, the CDR3 reads TGCAGCGTTGAAGATCGAGGTTCTTGGGGTACCCAAGAGACCCAGTACTTC. This translates into CSVEDRGSWGTQETQYF.

V usage is TRBV5-1 and J usage is TRBJ1-1, with a weak D call TRBD1 (6 bases). V lost 7 bases, J lost 3 bases, and 16 bases lay in between. Germline lookup yields CDR1 SGHRS and CDR2 YFSETQ. This CDR3 is built from 14 residues. CDR3 in DNA: TGCGCCAGCTCCGGTGGGGGGGGGCACACTGAAGCTTTCTTT. This encodes CASSGGGGHTEAFF.

The chain carries TRBV5-1 and TRBJ2-1, with TRBD2 matching over 11 bases. The V gene's germline CDR1 is SGHRS and CDR2 YFSETQ. V shed 3 bases, J shed 5 bases, and the junction held 1 base outside the gene matches. CDR3 length equals 14 residues. This CDR3 is CASSWGLADNEQFF. CDR3 nucleotides: TGCGCCAGCAGCTGGGGACTAGCGGACAATGAGCAGTTCTTC.

This clone was observed once. V gene TRBV19 combines with J gene TRBJ1-1; TRBD1 might be the D (6 bases). The CDR3 covers 13 residues. Looked up from germline, CDR1 is LNHDA and CDR2 is SQIVND (reference sequence). The V end was cut by 5 bases, the J end by 7 bases, with 14 bases between. Here the CDR3 reads CASSAGGMGEAFF. The CDR3 DNA follows: TGTGCCAGTAGTGCGGGGGGCATGGGTGAAGCTTTCTTT.

The CDR3 sequence: CASSLNSAGSSNQPQHF. The DNA for the CDR3 is TGTGCCAGCAGCTTAAACTCCGCGGGGTCTAGCAATCAGCCCCAGCATTTT. V gene TRBV7-6 combines with J gene TRBJ1-5; D is unclear. Per the germline V gene, CDR1 is SGHVS and CDR2 is FNYEAQ. Trimming stripped 2 bases from V and 0 bases from J, with 14 bases between. CDR3 length: 17 amino acids.

The chain uses TRBV10-2 and TRBJ1-1, with TRBD1 matching over 9 bases. This CDR3 region has 13 residues. With 10 bases clipped from V and 1 base from J, the junction kept 4 bases outside the gene matches. CDR1 WSHSY and CDR2 SAAADI come from the germline V gene. The CDR3: CAISDRGNTEAFF. As DNA, the CDR3 is TGCGCCATCTCGGACAGGGGGAACACTGAAGCTTTCTTT.

The chain has TRBV6-2 or TRBV6-3 and TRBJ2-7; D is ambiguous. Germline loops: CDR1 MNHEY, CDR2 SVGEGT. CDR3 size: 12 residues. V gave up 3 bases and J gave up 4 bases, with 7 bases separating them. CDR3 region: CASSYAEYEQYF. The CDR3 nucleotides read TGTGCCAGCAGTTATGCGGAGTACGAGCAGTACTTC.

V usage is TRBV7-2 and J usage is TRBJ2-5; TRBD1 matches 9 bases. J lost 7 bases, V lost 5 bases, and 8 bases had no gene match. The length of the CDR3 is 14 residues. In germline, CDR1 is SGHTA, CDR2 FQGNSA. The CDR3 nucleotides are TGTGCCAGCAGCCGGGGACAGGGCTCGACGACCCAGTACTTC. Encoded protein: CASSRGQGSTTQYF. Full variable domain (remainder filled in from reference TRBV7-2 and TRBJ2-5): GAGVSQSPSNKVTEKGKDVELRCDPISGHTALYWYRQSLGQGLEFLIYFQGNSAPDKSGLPSDRFSAERTGGSVSTLTIQRTQQEDSAVYLCASSRGQGSTTQYFGPGTRLLVL.

V usage is TRBV5-4 and J usage is TRBJ2-5; 12 bases align to TRBD2. The CDR3 has 17 amino acids. J was trimmed by 5 bases and V by 0 bases; bases with no gene match: 8. Germline lookup yields CDR1 SGHNT and CDR2 YYREEE (reference sequence). The CDR3 reads CASSLGLAGGSWETQYF. CDR3 DNA: TGTGCCAGCAGCTTGGGCCTAGCGGGAGGGTCTTGGGAGACCCAGTACTTC.

The chain recombines TRBV9 with TRBJ2-1; 8 nucleotides match TRBD1. CDR3 length equals 16 residues. V was clipped by 0 bases and J by 7 bases; unmatched bases: 9. The germline gives CDR1 SGDLS, CDR2 YYNGEE. CDR3 sequence: CASSVGSGGGWNEQFF. The CDR3 DNA sequence: TGTGCCAGCAGCGTAGGATCAGGGGGCGGGTGGAATGAGCAGTTCTTC.

The chain links TRBV3-1 (or the pseudogene TRBV3-2) to TRBJ1-1, with 11 bases fitting TRBD1. CDR3 length: 16 residues. With V trimmed by 5 bases and J by 4 bases, 9 bases remained unmatched. In germline, CDR1 is LGHDT, CDR2 YNNKEL (reference sequence). The CDR3 loop is CASSGTGGDKGTEAFF. CDR3 sequence (DNA): TGTGCCAGCAGCGGGACAGGGGGGGATAAGGGCACTGAAGCTTTCTTT.

The gene calls are TRBV4-2 and TRBJ2-1; D is ambiguous. Trimming pared 4 bases from V and 2 bases from J, leaving 12 bases between. Germline loops: CDR1 LGHNA, CDR2 YNFKEQ. This CDR3 contains 15 residues. CDR3 protein: CASSLAPTAYNEQFF. The CDR3 bases are TGTGCCAGCAGCCTCGCCCCCACCGCCTACAATGAGCAGTTCTTC.

The chain joins TRBV30 to TRBJ2-7; D possibly uses TRBD1 or TRBD2 (5 bases each). Germline CDR1 reads GTSNPN; CDR2 reads SVGIG (reference sequence). V lost 2 bases and J 6 bases, leaving 17 bases between the germline ends. The CDR3 is 14 amino acids. CDR3 nucleotides: TGTGCCTGGAGTATTCTTGATCGGGGCGGCGAGCAGTACTTC. It encodes CAWSILDRGGEQYF.